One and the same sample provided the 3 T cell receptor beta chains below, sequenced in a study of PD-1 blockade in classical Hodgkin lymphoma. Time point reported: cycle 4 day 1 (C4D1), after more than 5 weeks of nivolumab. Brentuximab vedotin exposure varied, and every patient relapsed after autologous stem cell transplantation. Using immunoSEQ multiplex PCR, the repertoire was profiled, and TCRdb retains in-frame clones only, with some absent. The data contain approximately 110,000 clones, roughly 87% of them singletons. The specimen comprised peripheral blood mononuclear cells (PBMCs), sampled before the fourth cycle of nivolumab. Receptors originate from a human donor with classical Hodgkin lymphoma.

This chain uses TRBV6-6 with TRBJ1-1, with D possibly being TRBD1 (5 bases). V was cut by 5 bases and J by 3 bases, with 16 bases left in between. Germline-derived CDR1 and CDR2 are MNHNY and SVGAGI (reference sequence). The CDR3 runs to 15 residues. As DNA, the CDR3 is TGTGCCAGCAGTCAATCCTTAGTAGGGGACACTGAAGCTTTCTTT. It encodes CASSQSLVGDTEAFF.

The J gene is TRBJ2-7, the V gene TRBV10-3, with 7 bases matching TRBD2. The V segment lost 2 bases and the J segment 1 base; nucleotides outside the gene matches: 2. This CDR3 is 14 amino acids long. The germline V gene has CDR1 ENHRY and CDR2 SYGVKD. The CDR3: CAISESSGSYEQYF. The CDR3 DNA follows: TGTGCCATCAGTGAGAGTAGCGGGTCCTACGAGCAGTACTTC.

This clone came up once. The CDR3: CASSIPQGPANYGYTF. The CDR3, as DNA: TGTGCCAGCAGCATACCCCAGGGGCCAGCTAACTATGGCTACACCTTC. The V gene is TRBV2, the J gene TRBJ1-2; TRBD1 might be the D (6 bases). V was shortened by 6 bases and J by 0 bases, with 17 bases between the two germline ends. Germline V gene sequence: CDR1 SNHLY, CDR2 FYNNEI. The CDR3 contains 16 residues.